Below, one TCR beta chain is given with its context. Generated by immunoSEQ multiplex PCR, the TCRdb table keeps only in-frame clones and is missing some. The sample lists 210,000 or so clones, about 88% occurring once. These data belong to a study of blood T cell repertoires in COVID-19. The sequenced sample was peripheral blood. This clonotype originated in a woman aged 40 to 55 who had recovered from COVID-19.

The CDR3 here is CASSIRRAPLGEQFF. The CDR3 region has the DNA TGTGCCAGTAGTATAAGGCGGGCCCCCCTGGGTGAGCAGTTCTTC. This chain uses TRBV19 with TRBJ2-1; maybe TRBD2 (5 bases). The V gene's germline CDR1 is LNHDA and CDR2 SQIVND (reference sequence). V lost 2 bases, J lost 9 bases, and 17 bases lay in between. The CDR3 sequence is 15 residues long.